The T cell receptor beta chain under discussion was sequenced for a study of OX40 agonist ivuxolimab in advanced cancers. Study-wide findings and caveats: The study found that CD8+ T cells averaged more expanded clones than CD4+.

This clone showed up just once. Its antigen remains unknown. TCRdb's copy holds only in-frame clones and misses some; the assay was immunoSEQ multiplex PCR. The table shows about 63,000 clones, with 80% to 90% occurring only once. Specimen: CD4+ or CD8+ T cells sorted from blood, collected in a trial of the OX40 agonist ivuxolimab. This TCR derives from an adult with an advanced solid tumor such as melanoma, head and neck, liver or kidney cancer.

CDR3 sequence (DNA): TGTGCCAGCACGGTAGGGGCGGGAGAGACCCAGTACTTC. The encoded protein is CASTVGAGETQYF. The chain has TRBV28 and TRBJ2-5; the D call may be TRBD1 or TRBD2 (5 bases each). CDR1 is MDHEN and CDR2 is SYDVKM in the germline V gene. The ends were cut back, 7 bases at V and 4 bases at J, with 13 bases in the middle. The CDR3 contains 13 residues.